This T cell receptor beta chain was observed in a study of T cells in Graves' hyperthyroidism and ophthalmopathy. Study background: Sampling of peripheral blood happened at initial diagnosis, prior to any treatment. Notes on the study in general: Blood held most thyroid clonotypes expanded above 0.001 frequency.

At least ten counts were recorded for this clonotype. The antigen remains undetermined. Amplified regions were TCR beta CDR3 sequences from RNA transcripts. The HTBI set primed first-round TCR CDR3 RT-PCR. TCRdb ran MiXCR on the multiplex PCR reads and lists one entry per CDR3 protein. The sample includes 340,000 or so distinct CDR3 sequences, roughly 17% of them seen just once. The study left out patients who had uncontrolled infection, other autoimmune disease, pregnancy or lactation. Diagnosis relied on clinical symptoms, serum thyroxine and TRAb, thyroid ultrasound and orbital computed tomography. This CDR3 comprises 15 residues. V lost 7 bases, J lost 6 bases, and 6 bases stayed unmatched.

V gene TRBV12-3 or TRBV12-4 combines with J gene TRBJ2-3; TRBD2 matches 14 bases. Sequencing used blood. The clonotype comes from a man aged 25-45 years with Graves' hyperthyroidism. The CDR3 region is CASNERTSGRDTQYF. As DNA, the CDR3 is TGTGCCAGCAACGAACGGACTAGCGGGAGGGATACGCAGTATTTT.